This T cell receptor (beta chain) was retrieved from a study of blood T cell repertoires in COVID-19. Recovered status applied to Cohort 3 donors who had two consecutive negative PCRs. It also applied to those with clearance or with symptom resolution. The CDR3 runs to 12 residues. The germline V gene encodes CDR1 SGHRS and CDR2 YFSETQ. Trimming pared 4 bases from V and 4 bases from J, leaving 8 bases between. Profiled with immunoSEQ multiplex PCR; TCRdb holds only in-frame clones, not every one. This table holds about 460,000 clones, 80% to 90% found once. This chain uses TRBV5-1 with TRBJ1-1, with D unresolved. The specimen was PBMCs or T cells enriched from blood (not recorded which). This sequence originates from a woman aged 55-70 years who had recovered from COVID-19. CDR3 coding DNA: TGCGCCAGCAGCGAGGGAGCCACTGAAGCTTTCTTT. Its protein is CASSEGATEAFF. The variable domain in full, completed from reference TRBV5-1 and TRBJ1-1, reads KAGVTQTPRYLIKTRGQQVTLSCSPISGHRSVSWYQQTPGQGLQFLFEYFSETQRNKGNFPGRFSGRQFSNSRSEMNVSTLELGDSALYLCASSEGATEAFFGQGTRLTVV.